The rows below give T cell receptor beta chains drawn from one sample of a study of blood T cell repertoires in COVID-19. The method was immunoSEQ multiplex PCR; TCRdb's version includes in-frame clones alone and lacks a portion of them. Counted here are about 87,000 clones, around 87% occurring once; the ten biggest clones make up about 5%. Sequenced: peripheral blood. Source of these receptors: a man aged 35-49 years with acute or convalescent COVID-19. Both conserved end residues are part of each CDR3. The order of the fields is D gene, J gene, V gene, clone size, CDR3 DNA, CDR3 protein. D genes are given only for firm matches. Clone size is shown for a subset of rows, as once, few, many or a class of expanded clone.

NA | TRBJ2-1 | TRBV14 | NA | TGTGCCAGCAGCCAAAGTTGGGTGGGGCAGGACTACAATGAGCAGTTCTTC | CASSQSWVGQDYNEQFF
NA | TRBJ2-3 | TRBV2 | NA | TGTGCCAGCACTAGTCGACCAGGGACAGATACGCAGTATTTT | CASTSRPGTDTQYF
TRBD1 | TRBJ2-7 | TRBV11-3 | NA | TGTGCCAGCAGCTTGGGACAGGGATTCTCCTACGAGCAGTACTTC | CASSLGQGFSYEQYF
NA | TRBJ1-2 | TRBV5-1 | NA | TGCGCCAGCAGCTTGGCGGCAGGCCATGGGGGCTACACCTTC | CASSLAAGHGGYTF
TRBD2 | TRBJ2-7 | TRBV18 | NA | TGTGCCAGCTCACCAGTGGAGCGGGGAAGCTACGAGCAGTACTTC | CASSPVERGSYEQYF
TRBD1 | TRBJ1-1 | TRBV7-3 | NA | TGTGCCAGCAGCTTAATGGGACAGGGGGCGAGTGGGGCTTTCTTT | CASSLMGQGASGAFF
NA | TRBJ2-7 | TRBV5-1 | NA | TGCGCCAGCAGCTTGGATGTGTCGTACGAGCAGTACTTC | CASSLDVSYEQYF
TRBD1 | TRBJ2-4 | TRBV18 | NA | TGTGCCAGCTCGTACCGGGACAGAGTACTCTTAAACATTCAGTACTTC | CASSYRDRVLLNIQYF
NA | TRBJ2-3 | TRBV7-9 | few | TGTGCCAGCAGCTTGGGCGGGGGCTGGGATACGCAGTATTTT | CASSLGGGWDTQYF
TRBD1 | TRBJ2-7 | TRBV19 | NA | TGTGCCAGTAGTCTGTCCGGGACAGGAACCTACGAGCAGTACTTC | CASSLSGTGTYEQYF
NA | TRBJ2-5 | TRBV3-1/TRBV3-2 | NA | TGTGCCAGCAGCCAAGTGGACAGCTGGGGGGGGACCCAGTACTTC | CASSQVDSWGGTQYF
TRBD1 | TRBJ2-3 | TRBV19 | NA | TGTGCCAGTAGTATCCCCCGGACAGGGAAGGGCACGCAGTATTTT | CASSIPRTGKGTQYF
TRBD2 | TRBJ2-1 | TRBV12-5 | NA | TGTGCTAGTGGTTTGGCACGGACACGTCTTGGCGGGGGTCCCGGGGATGAGCAGTTCTTC | CASGLARTRLGGGPGDEQFF
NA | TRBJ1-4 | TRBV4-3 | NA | TGCGCCAGCAGCCAAGACAAGGACGGGGATGAAAAACTGTTTTTT | CASSQDKDGDEKLFF
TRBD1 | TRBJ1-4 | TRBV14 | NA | TGTGCCAGCGGGGACAGGATAAATGAAAAACTGTTTTTT | CASGDRINEKLFF
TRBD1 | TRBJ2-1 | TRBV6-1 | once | TGTGCCAGCAAAGAAGCGACAGGGAATCTAGTGAATGAGCAGTTCTTC | CASKEATGNLVNEQFF
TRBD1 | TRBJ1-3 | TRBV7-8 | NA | TGTGCCAGCAGCTTAGCTCGGGGACAGGGGTTGTATGGAAACACCATATATTTT | CASSLARGQGLYGNTIYF